The present T cell receptor beta chain was sequenced within a study of T cell repertoires in cytomegalovirus infection. Trimming removed 4 bases from V and 2 bases from J, with 10 bases in between. CDR1 is SGHTA, CDR2 FQGNSA, per germline. CDR3 length: 14 residues. A few counts support this clonotype. Antigen unknown. Each CDR3 protein is one row after TCRdb ran MiXCR on the reads. The data hold fewer than 1,000,000 distinct CDR3 sequences, with around a third observed a single time. Study results and limitations: HLA-C-restricted, CMV-specific TCR beta clonotypes were dominant ex vivo.

V and J are TRBV7-2 and TRBJ2-3; D might be TRBD1 (5 bases). The sequence was obtained from a human donor in good health (CMV status not recorded). Some clones in this sample may be carry-over from other donors' samples. Source: cultured CD8+ T cells from PBMCs, taken from culture after CMV antigen stimulation. In nucleotides, the CDR3 is TGTGCCAGCAGCTACGGACAATACACAGATACGCAGTATTTT. It encodes CASSYGQYTDTQYF.